What follows describes a single TCR beta chain. This record belongs to a study of blood T cell repertoires in COVID-19. As for the study in general: Whether acute or convalescent, the COVID-19 samples came from the United States, Italy and Spain.

The CDR3 spans 16 residues. The V segment lost 4 bases and the J segment 2 bases; nucleotides outside the gene matches: 8. Looked up from germline, CDR1 is SGHTA and CDR2 is FQGNSA. Clones were read by immunoSEQ multiplex PCR, and TCRdb kept only the in-frame ones, dropping some. Here the sample spans 160,000 or so clones, about four fifths being singletons. Sequences were obtained from peripheral blood. This chain connects TRBV7-2 to TRBJ2-1, with TRBD2 identical over 7 bases. The sequence derives from a man between 65 and 85 years old who had recovered from COVID-19. CDR3 sequence: CASSSMLADTYNEQFF. The CDR3 bases are TGTGCCAGCAGCTCGATGCTAGCGGATACCTACAATGAGCAGTTCTTC.